This paragraph reports one T cell receptor beta chain. Its antigen is as yet unknown. This sample was included in a study of OX40 agonist ivuxolimab in advanced cancers. Across the whole study: Dosing consisted of intravenous ivuxolimab at 0.01 to 10 mg/kg every 2 weeks.

Profiled with immunoSEQ multiplex PCR; TCRdb holds only in-frame clones, not every one. The sample lists some 150,000 clones, just over 90% seen once, with 0.9% to 1.2% in the top ten. Notes on the study in general: More expanded clones were seen, on average, in CD8+ T cells than in CD4+.

This TCR derives from an adult with an advanced solid tumor such as melanoma, head and neck, liver or kidney cancer. Source: CD4+ or CD8+ T cells sorted from blood, taken in a trial of the OX40 agonist ivuxolimab.

The CDR3 DNA reads TGTGCCAGTAGTATCAGCGGGCAGGTCGGGGAGACCCAGTACTTC. The encoded protein is CASSISGQVGETQYF. The chain has TRBV19 and TRBJ2-5; possibly TRBD2 for D (6 bases). The CDR3 spans 15 residues. Trimming took off 3 bases at V and 5 bases at J, with 16 bases between the two ends. The germline CDR1 and CDR2 sequences are LNHDA and SQIVND (reference sequence).